The rows below give T cell receptor beta chains drawn from one sample of a study of CD8 T cells in ankylosing spondylitis. TCRdb called the 5' RACE reads again in MiXCR, with one record for every CDR3 protein. The sample shows some 90,000 distinct CDR3 sequences, 27% of them seen only once. The sequenced sample consisted of blood, either unsorted or a sorted T cell fraction (not recorded which). These receptors all stem from a male donor with ankylosing spondylitis or in good health (not recorded which). Both conserved end residues are part of each CDR3. A D gene is named only where the DNA matches it firmly. Only part of the rows carry a size: once, few, many, or a class if the clone is expanded.

V gene	D gene	J gene	clone size	CDR3 length	CDR3 DNA	CDR3 protein
TRBV10-3	NA	TRBJ1-4	NA	13	TGTGCCATCAGTGAGACTTCAGGGGAAAAACTGTTTTTT	CAISETSGEKLFF
TRBV5-5	TRBD2	TRBJ2-1	many	14	TGTGCCAGCAGCTGGGGGGGTGGAGACAATGAGCAGTTCTTC	CASSWGGGDNEQFF
TRBV20-1	TRBD2	TRBJ2-3	NA	15	TGCAGTGCTGGAACGCGGGAGCTACGCACAGATACGCAGTATTTT	CSAGTRELRTDTQYF
TRBV12-3/TRBV12-4	NA	TRBJ1-6	few	16	TGTGCCAGCAGTTTTCGGCGAACAGGGAATAATTCACCCCTCCACTTT	CASSFRRTGNNSPLHF
TRBV20-1	NA	TRBJ1-2	many	13	TGCAGTGCTAGTCTCCGGGGGGCGGAGGGCTACACCTTC	CSASLRGAEGYTF
TRBV5-1	NA	TRBJ2-7	few	15	TGCGCCAGCAGTCTCTCTTTAAGGTCCTATTCCGAGCAGTACTTC	CASSLSLRSYSEQYF
TRBV12-3/TRBV12-4	NA	TRBJ1-5	NA	13	TGTGCCAGCAGACCAGGGTCAGATCAGCCCCAGCATTTT	CASRPGSDQPQHF
TRBV5-1	NA	TRBJ1-4	NA	14	TGCGCCAGCAGCTTGGACGCACGCAATGAAAAACTGTTTTTT	CASSLDARNEKLFF
TRBV19	TRBD1	TRBJ1-5	NA	15	TGTGCCAGTAGTACCGGACAGGGAATCGGTCAGCCCCAGCATTTT	CASSTGQGIGQPQHF
TRBV5-1	TRBD1	TRBJ2-1	few	15	TGCGCCAGCAGCGACCGGGACAGGTTATACAATGAGCAGTTCTTC	CASSDRDRLYNEQFF
TRBV7-2	NA	TRBJ1-1	NA	15	TGTGCCAGCAGCAAATCGACAGGAACGAACACTGAAGCTTTCTTT	CASSKSTGTNTEAFF
TRBV5-1	NA	TRBJ2-2	NA	16	TGCGCCAGCAGCATTGGAACCGGGACACTTTACGGGGAGCTGTTTTTT	CASSIGTGTLYGELFF
TRBV7-3	TRBD2	TRBJ2-1	NA	15	TGTGCCAGCAGCTTACTAGCGGGGACTTACAATGAGCAGTTCTTC	CASSLLAGTYNEQFF
TRBV5-1	TRBD1	TRBJ2-1	few	13	TGCGCCAGCAGCTTGGCCAGGGGGAATGAGCAGTTCTTC	CASSLARGNEQFF
TRBV12-3/TRBV12-4	NA	TRBJ1-5	NA	13	TGTGCCAGCAGTTTACAGGGGAATCAGCCCCAGCATTTT	CASSLQGNQPQHF
TRBV20-1	NA	TRBJ1-5	many	13	TGCAGTGCTTGGACAGATAGCAATCAGCCCCAGCATTTT	CSAWTDSNQPQHF
TRBV4-1	NA	TRBJ1-5	NA	15	TGCGCCAGCAGCCAAGATCGTTCGGTAACTCAGCCCCAGCATTTT	CASSQDRSVTQPQHF
TRBV6-2/TRBV6-3	NA	TRBJ2-1	many	15	TGTGCCAGCAGCCTCCTGGCTCCGGCCTACAATGAGCAGTTCTTC	CASSLLAPAYNEQFF
TRBV29-1	NA	TRBJ2-5	NA	14	TGCAGCGTTGACGACAGCCTCACCCAAGAGACCCAGTACTTC	CSVDDSLTQETQYF
TRBV5-5	NA	TRBJ1-2	NA	16	TGTGCCAGCAGCCCGAGTCCCGGGACACCCATCTATGGCTACACCTTC	CASSPSPGTPIYGYTF
TRBV6-1	NA	TRBJ2-1	NA	14	TGTGCCAGCAGTGAGAGGCAGAATTACAATGAGCAGTTCTTC	CASSERQNYNEQFF
TRBV5-5	TRBD2	TRBJ2-3	NA	15	TGTGCCAGCAGCTTGGAGGGGACTATCGGGGATACGCAGTATTTT	CASSLEGTIGDTQYF
TRBV7-9	TRBD1	TRBJ2-1	few	16	TGTGCCAGCAGCACAGGTGTCAGGGGGACCTACAATGAGCAGTTCTTC	CASSTGVRGTYNEQFF
TRBV10-1	NA	TRBJ2-7	NA	13	TGCGCCAGCAGTTGGCCAGCTTTCTACGAGCAGTACTTC	CASSWPAFYEQYF
TRBV5-5	TRBD1	TRBJ2-3	NA	16	TGTGCCAGCAGCAGAACAGGGGGATGGGGCACAGATACGCAGTATTTT	CASSRTGGWGTDTQYF
TRBV29-1	NA	TRBJ2-1	NA	13	TGCAGCGTTGATATGTCCAGAACCGCTGAGCAGTTCTTC	CSVDMSRTAEQFF
TRBV2	NA	TRBJ2-5	NA	14	TGTGCCAGCGTTTACTCGTCGTACCAAGAGACCCAGTACTTC	CASVYSSYQETQYF
TRBV7-3	TRBD2	TRBJ2-3	NA	16	TGTGCCAGCAGCTTAATTGCCAGCGGGGGCACAGATACGCAGTATTTT	CASSLIASGGTDTQYF
TRBV20-1	NA	TRBJ2-4	NA	14	TGCAGTGCTAGTGGGGCGTTGGGCAAAAACATTCAGTACTTC	CSASGALGKNIQYF
TRBV2	NA	TRBJ2-2	NA	12	TGTGCCAGCAAGGAAGGCCCCGGGGAGCTGTTTTTT	CASKEGPGELFF
TRBV20-1	TRBD2	TRBJ2-4	NA	18	TGCAGTGCTAGAGATGGGGCTAGCGGGAGGAGGAGTAATAACATTCAGTACTTC	CSARDGASGRRSNNIQYF
TRBV20-1	NA	TRBJ1-5	NA	15	TGCAGTGCTACCGACGGAGCTCTTAGCAATCAGCCCCAGCATTTT	CSATDGALSNQPQHF
TRBV28	TRBD1	TRBJ1-2	few	16	TGTGCCAGCAGTCTGACAGGGGGCCTCTACTACGGTGGCTACACCTTC	CASSLTGGLYYGGYTF
TRBV10-3	TRBD1	TRBJ2-5	few	13	TGTGCCATCAGGGGACAGACCCAAGAGACCCAGTACTTC	CAIRGQTQETQYF
TRBV21-1	NA	TRBJ2-5	NA	9	TGTGCCAGCTCCAAGACCCAGTACTTC	CASSKTQYF
TRBV15	NA	TRBJ1-2	few	16	TGTGCCACCAGCAGAGATCGCAGGGACCACCTCTATGGCTACACCTTC	CATSRDRRDHLYGYTF
TRBV6-1	NA	TRBJ2-7	many	14	TGTGCCAGCAGCAACTTGGGCGGGCTTTACGAGCAGTACTTC	CASSNLGGLYEQYF
TRBV5-5	TRBD2	TRBJ2-7	few	18	TGTGCCAGCAGCGCCCGAATCCGGTGGCTAGCGGATTCCTACGAGCAGTACTTC	CASSARIRWLADSYEQYF
TRBV6-1	NA	TRBJ2-7	NA	14	TGTGCCAGCAGTGGGTCACTTACCAACTACGAGCAGTACTTC	CASSGSLTNYEQYF
TRBV5-1	NA	TRBJ1-1	NA	13	TGCGCCAGCAGCTTGGGACAGGACGGTGAAGCTTTCTTT	CASSLGQDGEAFF
TRBV18	TRBD2	TRBJ2-1	NA	15	TGTGCCAGCTCACCCACGATAGCGGGGGACAATGAGCAGTTCTTC	CASSPTIAGDNEQFF
TRBV5-1	NA	TRBJ2-1	NA	15	TGCGCCAGCAGCCCTCTAGCGCCACAGTACAATGAGCAGTTCTTC	CASSPLAPQYNEQFF
TRBV7-8	NA	TRBJ2-1	NA	15	TGTGCCAGCAGCTTAAGACCCAAGGCCTACAATGAGCAGTTCTTC	CASSLRPKAYNEQFF
TRBV28	TRBD1	TRBJ1-5	NA	14	TGTGCCATCGGAACAGGGGTGGGGAATCAGCCCCAGCATTTT	CAIGTGVGNQPQHF
TRBV29-1	TRBD1	TRBJ1-1	NA	13	TGCAGCGGAAGACAGGGTTTGTACACTGAAGCTTTCTTT	CSGRQGLYTEAFF
TRBV10-3	NA	TRBJ2-3	NA	15	TGTGCCATCAGCCCCGGACTTACCAGGACAGATACGCAGTATTTT	CAISPGLTRTDTQYF
TRBV5-1	TRBD1	TRBJ1-4	few	15	TGCGCCAGCAGACTGACAGGGGACTATAATGAAAAACTGTTTTTT	CASRLTGDYNEKLFF
TRBV3-1	TRBD2	TRBJ2-1	NA	18	TGTGCCAGCAGCCAAGGCGTCGATTTGGGGACTAGCTCCTTAGAGCAGTTCTTC	CASSQGVDLGTSSLEQFF
TRBV5-1	TRBD2	TRBJ2-3	few	13	TGCGCCAGCAGCGGGGAGGGAACAGATACGCAGTATTTT	CASSGEGTDTQYF
TRBV5-1	NA	TRBJ2-5	many	15	TGCGCCAGCAGCTTGGAGGGGACGCGCCAAGAGACCCAGTACTTC	CASSLEGTRQETQYF
TRBV12-3/TRBV12-4	NA	TRBJ2-2	NA	13	TGTGCCAGCAGTTTATCACCGACCGGGGAGCTGTTTTTT	CASSLSPTGELFF
TRBV5-5	NA	TRBJ1-5	NA	16	TGTGCCAGCAGCAGGGGGGTTAGGGAAAGGAATCAGCCCCAGCATTTT	CASSRGVRERNQPQHF
TRBV6-2/TRBV6-3	NA	TRBJ1-2	NA	15	TGTGCCAGCAGTTACGACGTGGTGGACAGCTATGGCTACACCTTC	CASSYDVVDSYGYTF
TRBV5-1	NA	TRBJ1-2	once	15	TGCGCCAGCAGCTTGGTAGGACAGCCCAACTATGGCTACACCTTC	CASSLVGQPNYGYTF
TRBV20-1	TRBD1	TRBJ2-7	few	14	TGCAGTGCTCGAGACTACAGGGGCGACTACGAGCAGTACTTC	CSARDYRGDYEQYF
TRBV29-1	NA	TRBJ2-1	few	16	TGCAGCGTTCCTACTCTTGTCACTGACTCTTATAATGAGCAGTTCTTC	CSVPTLVTDSYNEQFF